A selection of T cell receptor beta chains follows, all from one sample in a study of T-cell reconstitution after alpha-beta-depleted transplantation in children. MiXCR was run by TCRdb on the PCR reads, yielding one entry per CDR3 protein. The sample lists roughly 70,000 distinct CDR3 sequences, roughly 5% seen once, with approximately 17% in the top ten. This material consisted of PBMCs, mostly from graft donor cells, taken 180 days after TCRalphabeta/CD19-depleted stem cell transplant. These receptors originate from a boy under three years old who had a stem cell transplant for acute myeloid leukemia, so the T cells may come from the graft donor. Both conserved end residues are part of each CDR3. The D gene is left open where the match is weak. Not all rows give a size; the values are once, few, many and, for expanded clones, a class.

J gene: TRBJ2-1; clone size: NA; D gene: NA; V gene: TRBV5-4; CDR3 DNA: TGTGCCAGCAGCTTATACCGGGTAAGCTCCTACAATGAGCAGTTCTTC; CDR3 protein: CASSLYRVSSYNEQFF
J gene: TRBJ2-1; clone size: many; D gene: NA; V gene: TRBV5-1; CDR3 DNA: TGCGCCAGCAGCTTAAGAGTTACTATTTTTGATGAGCAGTTCTTC; CDR3 protein: CASSLRVTIFDEQFF
J gene: TRBJ2-5; clone size: many; D gene: TRBD2; V gene: TRBV10-3; CDR3 DNA: TGTGCCATCAGTGAGTCCCGGACTAGCGGGGGCCAAGAGACCCAGTACTTC; CDR3 protein: CAISESRTSGGQETQYF
J gene: TRBJ2-2; clone size: many; D gene: NA; V gene: TRBV2; CDR3 DNA: TGTGCCAGCAGTGTATGGTTCACCGGGGAGCTGTTTTTT; CDR3 protein: CASSVWFTGELFF
J gene: TRBJ1-1; clone size: many; D gene: TRBD1; V gene: TRBV7-8; CDR3 DNA: TGTGCCAGCAGCTTAGTCGGCAGGGGGCGTCAAGTCGCTACTGAAGCTTTCTTT; CDR3 protein: CASSLVGRGRQVATEAFF
J gene: TRBJ2-1; clone size: many; D gene: NA; V gene: TRBV12-3/TRBV12-4; CDR3 DNA: TGTGCCAGCAGAACCGGGGGGCCAAATGAGCAGTTCTTC; CDR3 protein: CASRTGGPNEQFF
J gene: TRBJ2-1; clone size: many; D gene: NA; V gene: TRBV7-7; CDR3 DNA: TGTGCCAGCAGCTTAGCGGGGGGGCCACACAATGAGCAGTTCTTC; CDR3 protein: CASSLAGGPHNEQFF
J gene: TRBJ2-2; clone size: many; D gene: NA; V gene: TRBV20-1; CDR3 DNA: TGCAGTGCTGACCCGGGGACGAACACCGGGGAGCTGTTTTTT; CDR3 protein: CSADPGTNTGELFF
J gene: TRBJ2-3; clone size: many; D gene: NA; V gene: TRBV12-3/TRBV12-4; CDR3 DNA: TGTGCCAGCAGTTTAGCGGCGGGGCACACAGATACGCAGTATTTT; CDR3 protein: CASSLAAGHTDTQYF
J gene: TRBJ2-3; clone size: many; D gene: NA; V gene: TRBV4-1; CDR3 DNA: TGCGCCAGCAGCCAAGTGGAGGGAGTTGCAGATACGCAGTATTTT; CDR3 protein: CASSQVEGVADTQYF
J gene: TRBJ2-3; clone size: many; D gene: NA; V gene: TRBV2; CDR3 DNA: TGTGCCAGCAGTCGATCCAGTGCTAGCACAGATACGCAGTATTTT; CDR3 protein: CASSRSSASTDTQYF
J gene: TRBJ2-1; clone size: many; D gene: NA; V gene: TRBV20-1; CDR3 DNA: TGCAGTGCTAGGGAGGTGGTCCCCTACAATGAGCAGTTCTTC; CDR3 protein: CSAREVVPYNEQFF
J gene: TRBJ1-5; clone size: many; D gene: NA; V gene: TRBV12-3/TRBV12-4; CDR3 DNA: TGTGCCAGCAGTTTTGGTAGCAATCAGCCCCAGCATTTT; CDR3 protein: CASSFGSNQPQHF
J gene: TRBJ2-1; clone size: many; D gene: TRBD1; V gene: TRBV2; CDR3 DNA: TGTGCCAGCAGTGGGGACAGGGCACCCTACAATGAGCAGTTCTTC; CDR3 protein: CASSGDRAPYNEQFF
J gene: TRBJ2-2; clone size: many; D gene: NA; V gene: TRBV19; CDR3 DNA: TGTGCCAGTAACCCCAGACAGATGAACACCGGGGAGCTGTTTTTT; CDR3 protein: CASNPRQMNTGELFF
J gene: TRBJ2-5; clone size: many; D gene: NA; V gene: TRBV20-1; CDR3 DNA: TGCAGTGCTAGACGGCCAGCTAGGAGGGGGCGGGAGACCCAGTACTTC; CDR3 protein: CSARRPARRGRETQYF
J gene: TRBJ1-5; clone size: many; D gene: TRBD1; V gene: TRBV12-3/TRBV12-4; CDR3 DNA: TGTGCCAGCAGCCGAGGACAGGGGGCTTATCAGCCCCAGCATTTT; CDR3 protein: CASSRGQGAYQPQHF